The next 11 T cell receptor beta chains were all read from a single sample in a study of T cells in Graves' hyperthyroidism and ophthalmopathy. Regions amplified from RNA transcripts were the TCR beta CDR3 regions. Researchers ran a first-round RT-PCR on the TCR CDR3 using the HTBI primer set. TCRdb re-called the multiplex PCR reads through MiXCR, storing one row per CDR3 protein. The data show almost 600,000 distinct CDR3 sequences, more than 45% seen once. The sequencing input was peripheral blood or thyroid tissue (not recorded which). The receptors derive from a woman under 30 with Graves' hyperthyroidism.

This chain uses TRBV6-5 with TRBJ2-7; 9 nucleotides agree with TRBD2. Gene TRBJ2-1 matches the end of the DNA better, so the J call may be wrong. This CDR3 region has 15 residues. Germline V gene data show CDR1 as MNHEY and CDR2 as SVGAGI. CDR3 in amino acids: CASSYAGGGYNEQFF. In DNA, the CDR3 is TGTGCCAGCAGTTACGCGGGAGGGGGTTACAATGAGCAGTTCTTC.

The CDR3 loop reads CSARPSGNQPQHF. For the CDR3, the DNA is TGCAGTGCTAGACCGAGCGGGAATCAGCCCCAGCATTTT. This chain links TRBV20-1 with TRBJ1-5; D gene uncertain. Germline assignment: CDR1 DFQATT and CDR2 SNEGSKA (reference sequence). This CDR3 comprises 13 residues. Trimming removed 2 bases from V and 4 bases from J, with 9 bases in between.

For this clonotype: A clone one base away is much larger, so this may be a read error. J is TRBJ1-6 and V is TRBV6-5; no clear D. The CDR3 sequence is 16 residues long. V was clipped by 3 bases and J by 8 bases, with 17 bases between them. The germline gives CDR1 MNHEY, CDR2 SVGAGI. The CDR3 DNA reads TGTGCCAGCAGTTATTTCTTAGGGATCATGGATTCACCCCTCCACTTT. It encodes CASSYFLGIMDSPLHF.

This clonotype was found many times. The chain joins TRBV4-1 to TRBJ1-5; a weak D match, TRBD1 (6 bases). V was pared by 1 base and J by 4 bases, with 11 bases between. CDR3 length: 15 amino acids. Germline V lookup: CDR1 MGHRA, CDR2 YSYEKL. CDR3 amino acids: CASSQGGQTNQPQHF. CDR3 nucleotide sequence: TGCGCCAGCAGCCAAGGTGGACAGACGAATCAGCCCCAGCATTTT.

This clonotype was seen repeatedly, ten times or more. The J gene is TRBJ2-7, the V gene TRBV19, with D tentatively TRBD1 (5 bases). CDR3 length: 13 amino acids. Germline loops: CDR1 LNHDA, CDR2 SQIVND (reference sequence). Deletions cut 8 bases from V and 3 bases from J, with 14 bases between. In nucleotides, the CDR3 is TGTGCCAGTGCCGAGCAGGGCAACTACGAGCAGTACTTC. Translation gives CASAEQGNYEQYF.

The genes are TRBV15 and TRBJ2-1; D ambiguous. Germline V lookup: CDR1 LNHNV, CDR2 YYDKDF (reference sequence). V was shortened by 0 bases and J by 6 bases, with 6 bases between the two germline ends. CDR3 length equals 13 residues. CDR3 protein: CATSRDPANEQFF. CDR3 bases: TGTGCCACCAGCAGAGACCCCGCCAATGAGCAGTTCTTC.

The V and J genes are TRBV9 and TRBJ1-1; possibly TRBD1 for D (6 bases). V was shortened by 5 bases and J by 4 bases, with 15 bases between the two germline ends. The germline V gene has CDR1 SGDLS and CDR2 YYNGEE. This CDR3 is 14 amino acids long. This chain's CDR3 is CASRSTDSGTEAFF. In DNA form, the CDR3 reads TGTGCCAGCAGGAGTACGGACAGTGGCACTGAAGCTTTCTTT.

J is TRBJ1-5 and V is TRBV7-2, with D maybe TRBD1 (6 bases). This CDR3 has 17 amino acids. Germline V gene lookup returns CDR1 SGHTA and CDR2 FQGNSA. Trimming cost V 2 bases and J 6 bases, with 20 bases left between them. The CDR3 nucleotides are TGTGCCAGCAGCTTACCGCGGGACACCGAATTCCGTCAGCCCCAGCATTTT. This encodes CASSLPRDTEFRQPQHF. The whole variable domain, remainder taken from reference TRBV7-2 and TRBJ1-5, is GAGVSQSPSNKVTEKGKDVELRCDPISGHTALYWYRQSLGQGLEFLIYFQGNSAPDKSGLPSDRFSAERTGGSVSTLTIQRTQQEDSAVYLCASSLPRDTEFRQPQHFGDGTRLSIL.

This chain links TRBV20-1 with TRBJ2-3, with 7 bases matching TRBD2. Trimming removed 6 bases from V and 4 bases from J; junction bases left unmatched: 10. CDR1 DFQATT and CDR2 SNEGSKA come from the germline V gene (reference sequence). This CDR3 has 14 amino acids. The CDR3 nucleotides read TGCAGTGCAGGGAAGGCGGGAGCGGCAGATACGCAGTATTTT. Protein: CSAGKAGAADTQYF.

This clonotype was counted many times. The chain recombines TRBV3-1 with TRBJ1-1; 7 nucleotides line up with TRBD1. The CDR3 has 15 amino acids. V was pared by 4 bases and J by 1 base, with 6 bases of the junction left unmatched. CDR1 is LGHDT, CDR2 YNNKEL, per germline (reference sequence). The DNA of the CDR3 is TGTGCCAGCAGCCCCTGGACAGGATCGAACACTGAAGCTTTCTTT. The encoded protein is CASSPWTGSNTEAFF. The full variable domain, in which reference TRBV3-1 and TRBJ1-1 provide the parts outside the CDR3, is DTAVSQTPKYLVTQMGNDKSIKCEQNLGHDTMYWYKQDSKKFLKIMFSYNNKELIINETVPNRFSPKSPDKAHLNLHINSLELGDSAVYFCASSPWTGSNTEAFFGQGTRLTVV.

This sequence joins TRBV6-5 and TRBJ2-5; TRBD1 matches at 9 bases. The J segment lost 5 bases and the V segment lost 5 bases, leaving 6 bases of the junction unmatched. The CDR3 is 14 residues long. CDR1 is MNHEY and CDR2 is SVGAGI in the germline V gene. CDR3 DNA sequence: TGTGCCAGCAGTAGACAGGGGGATCGGGAGACCCAGTACTTC. The encoded protein is CASSRQGDRETQYF.